The T cell receptor beta chain described here comes from a study of cytomegalovirus exposure and HLA in healthy donors (dated by TCRdb to about 2017). For the wider study: An earlier analysis of some 550 of the donors reported roughly 270 Gb of sequence data and about 100 million unique TCR beta sequences from 150 million to 200 million T cells. Roughly 300 gigabases of sequencing data and 70 million to 95 million unique TCR sequences made up an early release that covered 640 HLA-typed donors. Of the 398 genotyped donors, approximately 83% fell in the genetic ancestry cluster associated with self-reported Caucasian donors. The aim of the study was to test whether cataloging public T cell receptors could identify signatures of past pathogen exposure. The study used immunosequencing to profile the T cell repertoires of approximately 650 subjects and linked those repertoires to cytomegalovirus serostatus. In addition to the first cohort of around 670 subjects, a separate validation cohort of approximately 110 different subjects was used. To predict cytomegalovirus infection status, the study brought together high-throughput TCR immunosequencing, statistical association of individual TCRs with disease status, and machine learning. A later analysis re-analyzed previously published TCR beta repertoires from approximately 700 donors and added high-resolution HLA genotyping to study TCR occurrence patterns. Rather than drawing on any new phenotypic data, the later analysis identified candidate immune exposures from TCR beta sequences and the way those sequences occurred across donors. An earlier analysis of about 600 of the donors used high-throughput TCR beta sequencing to judge whether each TCR beta V gene segment behaved as functional or pseudogenic. Donor age, sex, ethnicity and CMV serostatus were compiled alongside the repertoire data. A later genetic analysis used genome-wide SNP genotypes for about 60% of the 666 donors, treating that subset as a discovery cohort. Every discovery cohort repertoire had been produced on one sequencing platform. HLA typing covered class I and class II loci at four-digit resolution. The number of donors typed differed by locus, with roughly 629-640 for A, B, C, DRB1 and DQB1, 522 for DQA1, 606 for DPA1, and around 430 for DPB1. Roughly 5 DR-DQ haplotypes were treated as single units for association and clustering because of strong linkage in the cohort. Across approximately 400 genotyped donors of the cohort, an average of about 240,000 unique TCR beta nucleotide sequences per donor were sequenced, and roughly 18% of those sequences were non-productive.

To prepare the library, the immunoSEQ multiplex PCR assay was applied. The multiplex PCR relied on a mix of 60 forward primers for TCR Vbeta segments and 13 reverse primers for TCR Jbeta segments. Amplification of the CDR3 region of rearranged TCR beta genes was performed with a multiplex PCR assay on genomic DNA. The Illumina HiSeq System was used to sequence the amplified TCR beta libraries as 87-base-pair reads. The authors' pipeline ran thus. A later analysis counted approximately 74 million unique TCR beta chains across the roughly 700 repertoires, and 10 million to 11 million of these chains were shared by at least two donors. To remove PCR and sequencing errors, raw reads were error-corrected and collapsed into unique sequences using a nearest-neighbor algorithm that merged closely related sequences. CDR3 sequences were aligned to IMGT reference sequences to assign V, D and J gene segments. For a sequence to be retained, a match of at least six nucleotides to both a V gene segment and a J gene segment was required. A rearrangement was called productive if the CDR3 had no stop codons and remained in frame with V and J, and every other rearrangement was called non-productive. CDR3 was defined by IMGT convention, running from the second conserved V-encoded cysteine to the conserved J-encoded phenylalanine. In an earlier analysis of around 570 of the donors, sequences lacking an unambiguous match to a single V gene segment were excluded. In an earlier analysis of 450 to 700 of the donors, V segments were called functional above 56.7% productive rearrangements and were called segregating when the between-donor standard deviation exceeded 5%. A statistical classification framework was built to diagnose cytomegalovirus status from the catalog of TCR beta chain sequences. In a later analysis, V and J genes were assigned by comparing TCR nucleotide sequences against IMGT/GENE-DB human TR gene sequences. Using the TCRdist pipeline, a later analysis assigned CDR3 sequences along with most-parsimonious VDJ recombination scenarios. In a later analysis, each TCR beta chain was defined by its CDR3 amino acid sequence together with its V-gene family, and reads lacking a unique V-gene family were excluded. As a way to deal with suspected cross-contamination and a sequencing artifact, a later analysis dropped more than 500 nucleotide sequences that were highly shared and had low generation probability. In a later analysis, a clonal expansion index for each public chain was calculated from normalized within-repertoire ranks of inferred template counts. A later analysis computed generation probabilities with a VDJ recombination model fitted to out-of-frame rearrangements, and checked the results against IGoR. Hypergeometric tests were used in a later analysis to score TCR-TCR, TCR-HLA and TCR-CMV co-occurrence, with a repertoire-size bias correction applied to the TCR pairs. False discovery rates were estimated in a later analysis by permuting HLA or CMV assignments 20 times. In a later analysis, co-occurring TCRs were grouped with DBSCAN, and TCRdist sequence similarity was added when clustering was performed within HLA-allele-positive subsets. Repertoires with fewer than 30,000 or more than 120,000 public chains were left out of co-occurrence clustering, as were five repertoires with anomalous nucleotide sharing. In TCRdb, the immuneACCESS table is reduced to in-frame sequences with V and J assigned. These tables do not hold every clone; where another copy was compared, an unresolved V gene accounts for under half, and the others remain unexplained. V and J calls and clone size are copied from that table; D and trimming were computed from the DNA. The sample yields 95,000 to 150,000 clones; roughly 70% were counted once. The ten top clones hold approximately 3.8% of the sample.

In total, approximately 700 healthy bone marrow donors made up the cohort. All cohort members were sampled while nominally healthy, although unrecorded immune exposures were likely present. The donor was CMV seronegative and was included in the group of approximately 350 seronegative cohort members. Every donor gave a peripheral blood sample, and the peripheral blood mononuclear cells from that sample were used for TCR beta sequencing. The Qiagen DNeasy Blood Extraction Kit was used to extract genomic DNA from the blood cell samples. On this clone itself: It has no known antigen specificity. Per-base qualities were not stored, and no clone one base away is much larger.

In the germline V gene (reference sequence), CDR1 corresponds to LNHDA and CDR2 to SQIVND. The CDR3 has 16 amino acids, counting the end cysteine and phenylalanine. Just CDR3 DNA is preserved here, 48 bases in frame from base 1. A distance of 18 bases separates the germline ends of V and J, which lose 6 bases and 1 base respectively. The paper as a whole reports these results and caveats: Most CMV-associated TCR beta chains appeared to be HLA-restricted in a later analysis, and the HLA associations seemed to be driven largely by CMV exposure. Linkage disequilibrium might explain the correlated functional status among segregating V segments, but an unknown experimental factor could not be ruled out. The classifier was reported to diagnose cytomegalovirus status with high specificity and sensitivity in both the original cohort and the validation cohort. The sequencing pipeline was judged likely to have produced a cluster of highly shared sequence variants as a technical artifact. According to a later genetic analysis, donors in an Asian-associated ancestry cluster had fewer N-insertions in productive TCRs than the roughly 700-donor mean. The authors suggested that the approach could potentially be extended to other disease states and immunological phenotypes. A later genetic analysis associated a missense DCLRE1C variant with V-gene and J-gene trimming of TCR beta chains, and an independent cohort replicated the association. Across donors, most TCR sequences were observed very rarely, whereas some public TCRs were present in many individuals. When HLA alleles, especially DR and DQ, strongly co-occurred, attributing TCR associations to individual alleles was difficult. In an earlier analysis of some 500 of the donors, most TCR beta V segments were observed in productive rearrangements about 87% or about 30% of the time, broadly matching IMGT annotations. Because HLA typing was missing for some donors at each locus, association tests included only the typed subset. Immune exposure information for the cohort was limited to CMV serostatus. In a later analysis, several top co-occurrence clusters were reported to appear linked to parvovirus B19, influenza, CMV and Epstein-Barr virus. A few of the identified cytomegalovirus-associated TCR beta chains were confirmed in vitro to be specific for cytomegalovirus antigens. In a later analysis, TCR association rates were found to vary across HLA loci, with the most associated TCRs seen for DRB1 alleles and the fewest for HLA-C alleles. In a later analysis, HLA-associated TCR beta chains showed more clonal expansion and lower generation probabilities than non-associated chains that were equally common. Specific HLA alleles were associated with 15,000 to 20,000 TCR beta sequences at a false discovery rate of 0.05 in a later analysis. The study gave a list of 150 to 200 TCR beta chains associated with cytomegalovirus. Because counts were too low, under 20 rarely observed V segments, including chromosome 9 orphons, were left out of the earlier analysis of over 550 of the donors. Some IMGT-functional V segments, including TRBV6-2 and TRBV6-3, could not be told apart with the 87-base-pair reads, so those segments were excluded. Sequencing depth was assumed to be roughly uniform across donors in the presence/absence analyses, though that assumption may not hold. A further reported finding was that TCR beta sequences accurately predicted the HLA-A and HLA-B alleles for most subjects in the first cohort. In this cohort, only TCR beta chains were sequenced, and detectable features were limited by the absence of alpha or paired-chain data.

Source material: PBMCs. The sequence joins TRBV19 to TRBJ1-2, and possibly TRBD1, on 6 matching bases. This clonotype originated in a woman in her forties in good health and CMV-seronegative. The CDR3 protein sequence reads: CASRGWAGAGNYGYTF. At the DNA level, the sequence is TGTGCCAGTAGGGGATGGGCGGGGGCTGGTAACTATGGCTACACCTTC.